This paragraph reports one T cell receptor (beta chain). This sample is drawn from a study of tumour-infiltrating T cells in Burkitt lymphoma. The protocol was immunoSEQ multiplex PCR, while the TCRdb copy is restricted to in-frame clones and leaves out a portion. The table lists approximately 46,000 clones, about a third of them singletons, with roughly 2.8% in the top ten. This CDR3 is 22 amino acids long. V and J are TRBV21-1 and TRBJ1-2. TRBV21-1 is tagged as a pseudogene. Input material: tumor tissue. The clonotype was recovered from a human donor with Burkitt lymphoma. CDR3 nucleotide sequence: TGTGCCAGCAGCAACGAATGGCCCGTTCCTTCCCGGGGCGCACAGAGGCCGGGGGGCTACACCTTC. This translates into CASSNEWPVPSRGAQRPGGYTF.